This TCR beta chain appears in the sequencing data of a study of radiotherapy plus CTLA-4 blockade in lung cancer. Findings of the study overall: In blood, early T cell clone dynamics reportedly predicted response best, together with interferon-beta. In blood, TCR clones derived from the tumor expanded after radiotherapy plus ipilimumab.

A remark on this clone: Its target is not known.

Trimming removed 3 bases from V and 4 bases from J, with 15 bases in between. The CDR3 has 15 residues. Per germline, CDR1 MRHNA and CDR2 SNTAGT. TCRdb's table, derived via immunoSEQ multiplex PCR, lists solely in-frame clones and lacks some. The table has tens of thousands of clones, about three quarters seen once. The chain is built from TRBV6-4 and TRBJ1-2; weak D call: TRBD1 (6 bases). The source was peripheral blood, collected from a patient treated with radiotherapy plus ipilimumab. The TCR comes from a human donor with non-small cell lung cancer whose response to radiotherapy plus ipilimumab could not be evaluated. CDR3 bases: TGTGCCAGCAGTGAATTTTTTGGACAGCTCTATGGCTACACCTTC. This sequence encodes CASSEFFGQLYGYTF.